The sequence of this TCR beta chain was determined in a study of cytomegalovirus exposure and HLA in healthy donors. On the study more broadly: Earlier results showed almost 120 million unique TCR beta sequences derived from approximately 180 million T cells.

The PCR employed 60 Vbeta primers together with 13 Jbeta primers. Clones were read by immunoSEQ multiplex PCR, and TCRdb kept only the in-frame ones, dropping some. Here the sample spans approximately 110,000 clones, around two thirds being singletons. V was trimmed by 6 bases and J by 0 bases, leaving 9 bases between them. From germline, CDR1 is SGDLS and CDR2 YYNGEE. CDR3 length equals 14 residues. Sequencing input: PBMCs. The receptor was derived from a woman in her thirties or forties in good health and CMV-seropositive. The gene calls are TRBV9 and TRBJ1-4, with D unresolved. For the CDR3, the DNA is TGTGCCAGCACCGCCGGTCCAACTAATGAAAAACTGTTTTTT. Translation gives CASTAGPTNEKLFF. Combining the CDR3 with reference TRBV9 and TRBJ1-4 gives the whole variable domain DSGVTQTPKHLITATGQRVTLRCSPRSGDLSVYWYQQSLDQGLQFLIQYYNGEERAKGNILERFSAQQFPDLHSELNLSSLELGDSALYFCASTAGPTNEKLFFGSGTQLSVL.